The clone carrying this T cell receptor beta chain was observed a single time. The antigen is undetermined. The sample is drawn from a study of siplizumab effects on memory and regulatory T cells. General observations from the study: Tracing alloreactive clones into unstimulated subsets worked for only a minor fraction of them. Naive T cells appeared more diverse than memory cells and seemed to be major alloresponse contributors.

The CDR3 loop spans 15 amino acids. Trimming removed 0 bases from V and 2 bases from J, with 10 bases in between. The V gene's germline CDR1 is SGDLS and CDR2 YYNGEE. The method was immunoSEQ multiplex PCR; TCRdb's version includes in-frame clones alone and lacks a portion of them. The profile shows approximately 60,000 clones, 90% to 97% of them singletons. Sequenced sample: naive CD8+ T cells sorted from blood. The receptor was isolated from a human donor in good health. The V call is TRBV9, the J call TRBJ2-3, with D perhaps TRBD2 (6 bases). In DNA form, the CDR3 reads TGTGCCAGCAGCGTAGGGGGCGGGAACACAGATACGCAGTATTTT. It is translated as CASSVGGGNTDTQYF.